This T cell receptor (beta chain) was sequenced in a study of beta chain features in type 1 diabetes. Since all of the isolated RNA was reverse transcribed, expressed TCRB transcripts were what got sequenced. Assay: immunoSEQ multiplex PCR; the TCRdb copy retains only in-frame clones and omits some. The table lists under 300,000 clones, about 20% of them singletons. From germline, CDR1 is SGHTA and CDR2 FQGNSA. After removal of 4 bases from V and 0 bases from J, the junction contained 2 bases not matched to a gene. The CDR3 runs 15 residues. On this clone: Its cognate antigen is unknown. The same CDR3 can be traced to other DNA sequences in this sample.

Whole-study results and caveats: Type 1 diabetes patients showed a moderate but significant shortening of TCRB CDR3s in all four CD4+ subsets.

This TCR was sampled from a woman aged 35 to 49 with type 1 diabetes. What was sequenced was naive CD4+ T cells from blood. V usage is TRBV7-2 and J usage is TRBJ2-1, with 8 positions matching TRBD2. The CDR3 DNA is TGTGCCAGCAGCTCTACTAGCGGCTCCTACAATGAGCAGTTCTTC. Translation gives CASSSTSGSYNEQFF.